Each of the 3 T cell receptor beta chains below was sequenced from the same sample in a study of CD8+ T cells in alopecia areata. Investigators isolated RNA and reverse transcribed it into cDNA to act as the sequencing template. Sequencing used immunoSEQ multiplex PCR; TCRdb keeps in-frame clones, though not all of them. This table holds 140,000 or so clones, about three fifths found once. The sequenced sample was CD8+ T cells sorted from blood. The receptors were sampled from a human donor in good health.

The chain couples TRBV6-5 to TRBJ2-6; D is unclear. There are 11 residues in the CDR3. Germline CDR1 MNHEY, CDR2 SVGAGI. V dropped 2 bases and J dropped 10 bases, with 3 bases sitting between them. In nucleotides, the CDR3 is TGTGCCAGCAGTTACGGGAACGTCCTGACTTTC. Translated, it gives CASSYGNVLTF.

This clone was counted only a few times. The chain employs TRBV7-8 and TRBJ2-5; D unresolved. Germline lookup yields CDR1 SGHVS and CDR2 FQNEAQ. This CDR3 region has 13 residues. Trimming pared 5 bases from V and 3 bases from J, leaving 10 bases between. CDR3 in DNA: TGTGCCAGCAGCCCCTGGGATAAAGAGACCCAGTACTTC. Translating gives CASSPWDKETQYF. The full variable domain, its missing parts supplied by reference TRBV7-8 and TRBJ2-5, is GAGVSQSPRYKVAKRGQDVALRCDPISGHVSLFWYQQALGQGPEFLTYFQNEAQLDKSGLPSDRFFAERPEGSVSTLKIQRTQQEDSAVYLCASSPWDKETQYFGPGTRLLVL.

V gene TRBV14 combines with J gene TRBJ2-5; 8 bases are shared with TRBD1. The CDR3 spans 15 residues. Losses at the gene ends were 1 base for V and 4 bases for J; bases not matched to a gene: 5. The germline gives CDR1 SGHDN, CDR2 FVKESK. CDR3 loop: CASSQGTGGSETQYF. CDR3 DNA sequence: TGTGCCAGCAGCCAAGGAACAGGGGGATCAGAGACCCAGTACTTC.